This record covers a single TCR beta chain. This record belongs to a study of shared T cell receptors in the human thymus. Repertoires were generated with immunoSEQ multiplex PCR, while TCRdb's copy carries only in-frame clones and drops some. The table lists 500,000 to 750,000 clones, approximately 88% of them singletons. The germline V gene has CDR1 SGHTA and CDR2 FQGNSA. Trimming removed 5 bases from V and 6 bases from J, with 25 bases in between. This CDR3 has 17 amino acids. These sequences were also reported in another study, on human thymus T cells. From that study: Corrective cardiac surgery supplied the resected thymus tissue. Overlap was high between thymic repertoires from unrelated individuals, as reported in related research.

Material for sequencing was thymocytes. The rearrangement joins TRBV7-2 to TRBJ2-5; weak D call: TRBD2 (6 bases). The source of this sequence is a boy in the first two years of life with a congenital heart defect. In DNA, the CDR3 is TGTGCCAGCAGCCCAAGCCTGACTAGTCCGGGTGGGAAGACCCAGTACTTC. Its translation is CASSPSLTSPGGKTQYF. The complete variable domain, with remaining parts taken from reference TRBV7-2 and TRBJ2-5, reads GAGVSQSPSNKVTEKGKDVELRCDPISGHTALYWYRQSLGQGLEFLIYFQGNSAPDKSGLPSDRFSAERTGGSVSTLTIQRTQQEDSAVYLCASSPSLTSPGGKTQYFGPGTRLLVL.